Presented here are 21 T cell receptor beta chains from one specimen sequenced in a study of T cells in localized non-small cell lung cancer. Sequencing was performed with immunoSEQ multiplex PCR; in TCRdb, only in-frame clones are kept and a portion is missing. The sample includes 2,500 to 3,500 clones, approximately 17% of them seen just once. Specimen: lung tumor tissue, collected before any cancer treatment. The source of these receptors is a man aged 40 to 69 with stage I squamous cell lung carcinoma.

This clone was seen a few times. This chain uses TRBV6-8 with TRBJ1-4; D not certain. Per the germline V gene, CDR1 is MNHGY and CDR2 is SAAAGT. This CDR3 is built from 13 residues. V shed 6 bases and J shed 1 base, with 6 bases lying between them. The CDR3 spells CASRVGTNEKLFF. The CDR3 coding sequence is TGTGCCAGCAGGGTTGGAACTAATGAAAAACTGTTTTTT.

This clone was observed a handful of times. The rearrangement uses TRBV9 and TRBJ1-1; TRBD1 agrees at 9 bases. The CDR3 extends over 12 amino acids. Germline CDR1 reads SGDLS; CDR2 reads YYNGEE. Trimming at V came to 9 bases and at J to 4 bases, leaving 4 bases not matched to a gene. The DNA for the CDR3 is TGTGCCACTAGACAGGGGGTCACTGAAGCTTTCTTT. This translates into CATRQGVTEAFF.

The genes are TRBV5-1 and TRBJ1-2; maybe TRBD1 (6 bases). Trimming pared 4 bases from V and 4 bases from J, leaving 14 bases between. The CDR3 length is 14 residues. CDR1 and CDR2 (germline): SGHRS, YFSETQ. The CDR3 sequence: CASSQAGDTYGYTF. The CDR3 DNA sequence: TGCGCCAGCAGCCAGGCAGGGGATACCTATGGCTACACCTTC.

Concerning this clone itself: The read finishes 1 residue shy of the CDR3 end, and the germline J gene is used to complete it. The chain combines TRBV10-3 with TRBJ1-5, with D unresolved. V gave up 0 bases and J gave up 0 bases, with 12 bases separating them. The CDR3 contains 17 residues. The V gene's germline CDR1 is ENHRY and CDR2 SYGVKD. CDR3 DNA, as far as it was read: TGTGCCATCAGTGAGTCGGGGAGCGACTATAGCAATCAGCCCCAGCAT. Protein: CAISESGSDYSNQPQH. The CDR3 as a whole reads CAISESGSDYSNQPQHF.

The chain carries TRBV19 and TRBJ2-1; D possibly corresponds to TRBD1 (5 bases). Trimming cost V 10 bases and J 2 bases, with 15 bases left between them. The CDR3 covers 14 residues. Looked up from germline, CDR1 is LNHDA and CDR2 is SQIVND (reference sequence). The CDR3 loop reads CATATVQTYNEQFF. The CDR3 DNA reads TGTGCCACCGCGACAGTCCAGACCTACAATGAGCAGTTCTTC.

The chain recombines TRBV29-1 with TRBJ1-2; TRBD1 is a possible D gene (6 bases). This CDR3 is 13 amino acids long. Germline V gene lookup returns CDR1 SQVTM and CDR2 ANQGSEA. The germline V and J ends were trimmed by 4 bases and 4 bases, with 13 bases remaining between them. CDR3 in amino acids: CSVVGGAGYGYTF. The CDR3 DNA reads TGCAGCGTTGTAGGGGGAGCGGGCTATGGCTACACCTTC.

This clone was detected only a few times. The chain carries TRBV28 and TRBJ1-5, with TRBD1 matching 7 bases. The CDR3 covers 15 residues. The V gene's germline CDR1 is MDHEN and CDR2 SYDVKM. With V trimmed by 3 bases and J by 0 bases, 2 bases remained unmatched. CDR3 nucleotides: TGTGCCAGCAGTTTGACAGGGCATAGCAATCAGCCCCAGCATTTT. Residues: CASSLTGHSNQPQHF. The variable domain in full, completed from reference TRBV28 and TRBJ1-5, reads DVKVTQSSRYLVKRTGEKVFLECVQDMDHENMFWYRQDPGLGLRLIYFSYDVKMKEKGDIPEGYSVSREKKERFSLILESASTNQTSMYLCASSLTGHSNQPQHFGDGTRLSIL.

In this sample, this clone turned up a few times. The chain employs TRBV19 and TRBJ2-5; 10 bases are shared with TRBD2. The junction had 6 bases not matched to a gene; V was cut back by 5 bases and J by 3 bases. Germline loops: CDR1 LNHDA, CDR2 SQIVND (reference sequence). The length of the CDR3 is 15 residues. The CDR3: CASSEASGGKETQYF. In nucleotides, the CDR3 is TGTGCCAGTAGTGAGGCTAGCGGGGGAAAAGAGACCCAGTACTTC. Based on the CDR3 plus reference TRBV19 and TRBJ2-5, the full variable domain is DGGITQSPKYLFRKEGQNVTLSCEQNLNHDAMYWYRQDPGQGLRLIYYSQIVNDFQKGDIAEGYSVSREKKESFPLTVTSAQKNPTAFYLCASSEASGGKETQYFGPGTRLLVL.

This clone was seen more than once but under ten times. The chain uses TRBV9 and TRBJ1-1; the D is unclear. V was trimmed by 2 bases and J by 1 base, leaving 9 bases between them. The CDR3 loop spans 14 amino acids. CDR1 is SGDLS and CDR2 is YYNGEE in the germline V gene. CDR3 DNA sequence: TGTGCCAGCAGCGTGTCTAGCCCGAACACTGAAGCTTTCTTT. Translated, it gives CASSVSSPNTEAFF. Together with reference TRBV9 and TRBJ1-1, the CDR3 gives the full variable domain: DSGVTQTPKHLITATGQRVTLRCSPRSGDLSVYWYQQSLDQGLQFLIQYYNGEERAKGNILERFSAQQFPDLHSELNLSSLELGDSALYFCASSVSSPNTEAFFGQGTRLTVV.

The V gene is TRBV18, the J gene TRBJ1-4; D uncertain. In germline, CDR1 is KGHSH, CDR2 LQKENI. The CDR3 totals 15 residues. The V end lost 3 bases, the J end lost 0 bases, and 8 bases lay between the germline ends. CDR3 loop: CASSPNLATNEKLFF. The CDR3 DNA reads TGTGCCAGCTCACCGAACTTAGCAACTAATGAAAAACTGTTTTTT.

The table lists this clone with a few counts. CDR3 sequence (DNA): TGTGCCAGCGCTAGACCGGGACAGGGGGCGAGGGTCAACGAGCAGTACTTC. Protein product: CASARPGQGARVNEQYF. The chain carries TRBV6-8 and TRBJ2-7, with 12 bases fitting TRBD1. V was clipped by 8 bases and J by 5 bases; unmatched bases: 16. The CDR3 consists of 17 residues. Germline V CDR1 and CDR2: MNHGY, SAAAGT.

Only a few counts were recorded for this clone. The rearrangement links TRBV23-1 to TRBJ1-6, with 8 nucleotides matching TRBD1. TRBV23-1 is marked as an open reading frame, function uncertain. The CDR3 length is 14 residues. Trimming cost V 8 bases and J 10 bases; bases outside gene matches: 10. This CDR3 reads CASPRTGRVSPLHF. The DNA of the CDR3 is TGCGCCAGCCCTAGGACAGGGAGAGTCTCACCCCTCCACTTT.

The V and J genes are TRBV19 and TRBJ1-2; D not certain. Trimming pared 4 bases from V and 6 bases from J, leaving 15 bases between. This CDR3 is built from 14 residues. Germline loops: CDR1 LNHDA, CDR2 SQIVND (reference sequence). For the CDR3, the DNA is TGTGCCAGTAGTACAAAGGGAGGCGGGGATGGCTACACCTTC. Encoded protein: CASSTKGGGDGYTF.

V usage is TRBV5-1 and J usage is TRBJ2-7, with 8 bases that match TRBD1. Germline V lookup: CDR1 SGHRS, CDR2 YFSETQ. V was pared by 4 bases and J by 2 bases, with 8 bases of the junction left unmatched. The CDR3 sequence is 15 residues long. DNA of the CDR3: TGCGCCAGCAGCGAAAACCCGGGACAGGCCTACGAGCAGTACTTC. Its translation: CASSENPGQAYEQYF.

The rearrangement links TRBV30 to TRBJ1-6; no clear D. Germline lookup yields CDR1 GTSNPN and CDR2 SVGIG (reference sequence). V was cut by 3 bases and J by 12 bases, with 12 bases left in between. The CDR3 is 12 residues long. CDR3 sequence reads: CAWSLGIRPLHF. The DNA for the CDR3 is TGTGCCTGGAGCTTGGGGATTCGACCCCTCCACTTT.

The genes are TRBV5-1 and TRBJ1-4; 7 nucleotides line up with TRBD1. The CDR3 has 17 residues. The germline V gene has CDR1 SGHRS and CDR2 YFSETQ. V lost 0 bases, J lost 3 bases, and 8 bases stayed unmatched. CDR3 loop: CASSLGGRTGPNEKLFF. Here the CDR3 DNA reads TGCGCCAGCAGCTTGGGGGGAAGGACAGGCCCTAATGAAAAACTGTTTTTT.

The J gene is TRBJ2-6, the V gene TRBV6-8; D is perhaps TRBD1 (6 bases). CDR1 and CDR2 (germline): MNHGY, SAAAGT. Deletions cut 8 bases from V and 2 bases from J, with 10 bases between. The CDR3 covers 14 residues. CDR3 DNA: TGTGCCAGCCAGCGGACAGCTGGGGCCAACGTCCTGACTTTC. Protein sequence: CASQRTAGANVLTF.

Remarks on this clone: The germline gene is not matched at one end of the junction; a read error may be the cause. The rearrangement joins TRBV11-3 to TRBJ1-2; the match to TRBD1 covers 9 bases. Germline V lookup: CDR1 SGHNT, CDR2 YENEEA. This CDR3 spans 15 amino acids. The CDR3 reads CASSLDRGEFYGYTF. The CDR3 region has the DNA TGTGCTAGCAGCTTAGACAGGGGGGAATTCTATGGCTACACCTTC.

The CDR3 nucleotides are TGTGCCAGCAGCTTGGGAGGGCCTCAAGAGTCGGGCTACACCTTC. Translating gives CASSLGGPQESGYTF. The chain recombines TRBV11-3 with TRBJ1-2; D not resolved. The CDR3 loop spans 15 amino acids. The ends were cut back, 3 bases at V and 8 bases at J, with 19 bases in the middle. CDR1 is SGHNT, CDR2 YENEEA, per germline.

The V call is TRBV6-7, the J call TRBJ1-1; D remains ambiguous. TRBV6-7 is identified as an open reading frame with a role that is uncertain. V gave up 6 bases and J gave up 8 bases, with 10 bases separating them. CDR3 length: 11 amino acids. In DNA form, the CDR3 reads TGTGCCAGCAGGGGAACCCTGGAAGCTTTCTTT. Its protein product is CASRGTLEAFF.

This clone was detected only once. CDR3 amino acids: CSVRRNTGELFF. In DNA form, the CDR3 reads TGCAGCGTTCGCAGAAACACCGGGGAGCTGTTTTTT. This chain connects TRBV29-1 to TRBJ2-2, with D hard to call. CDR3 length: 12 residues. The ends were cut back, 5 bases at V and 2 bases at J, with 6 bases in the middle. Germline V gives CDR1 SQVTM, CDR2 ANQGSEA.